The clone carrying this T cell receptor (beta chain) has just one count. Its cognate antigen is unknown. Treatment given: oral pan-JAK inhibitor, 5-10 mg twice daily. The data stem from a study of CD8+ T cells in alopecia areata. CDR1 and CDR2 from the germline V gene are GTSNPN and SVGIG (reference sequence). This CDR3 comprises 13 residues. Trimming took 4 bases from V and 5 from J, leaving 11 bases between them. Once RNA had been extracted, it was reverse transcribed into cDNA to act as the sequencing template. Method: immunoSEQ multiplex PCR; TCRdb's copy keeps in-frame clones and lacks some. In the table there are some 110,000 clones, roughly 50% of which are singletons. Study findings and constraints: Clonality in lesional scalp, especially alopecia totalis/universalis, exceeded that of normal scalp.

The genes are TRBV30 and TRBJ2-2, with a possible D match to TRBD1 (5 bases). The sequencing here drew on CD8+ T cells sorted from blood, taken at week 4, from a patient treated with tofacitinib. This clonotype originated in a human donor with alopecia areata. The CDR3 DNA is TGTGCCTGGACTCAGCAGGGTACCGGGGAGCTGTTTTTT. Its protein is CAWTQQGTGELFF.